The 9 T cell receptor beta chains below come from one sample, sequenced in a study of OX40 agonist ivuxolimab in advanced cancers. The data were produced by immunoSEQ multiplex PCR, yet TCRdb's version contains in-frame clones alone and is incomplete. The data show tens of thousands of clones, approximately 81% seen once. The specimen comprised CD4+ or CD8+ T cells sorted from blood, sampled in a trial of the OX40 agonist ivuxolimab. Source of these receptors: an adult with an advanced solid tumor such as melanoma, head and neck, liver or kidney cancer.

This chain uses TRBV19 with TRBJ2-1; tentative D call: TRBD1 (5 bases). This CDR3 has 10 amino acids. Germline loops: CDR1 LNHDA, CDR2 SQIVND (reference sequence). The V gene lost 6 bases and the J gene lost 9 bases, with 6 bases spanning the gap. CDR3 region: CASRGLEQFF. The CDR3 bases are TGTGCCAGTAGGGGGCTTGAGCAGTTCTTC.

This chain links TRBV5-1 with TRBJ1-6; D is undetermined. The CDR3 extends over 18 amino acids. V was cut by 3 bases and J by 0 bases, with 16 bases left in between. Germline lookup yields CDR1 SGHRS and CDR2 YFSETQ. The CDR3 DNA reads as TGCGCCAGCAGCTGGGGAAGTCCCCCCAGCTCCTATAATTCACCCCTCCACTTT. Its translation: CASSWGSPPSSYNSPLHF.

This chain joins TRBV5-6 and TRBJ2-7; D might be TRBD2 (5 bases). This CDR3 is built from 15 residues. V gave up 2 bases and J gave up 1 base, with 13 bases separating them. Germline V gene lookup returns CDR1 SGHDT and CDR2 YYEEEE. The CDR3 sequence: CASSFWAAVSYEQYF. The CDR3 DNA sequence: TGTGCCAGCAGCTTCTGGGCAGCGGTTTCCTACGAGCAGTACTTC.

This clone came up many times. The V call is TRBV27, the J call TRBJ2-7, with TRBD1 matching over 10 bases. The germline CDR1 and CDR2 sequences are MNHEY and SMNVEV (reference sequence). V lost 2 bases, J lost 1 base, and 2 bases stayed unmatched. The CDR3 has 15 amino acids. The CDR3 DNA follows: TGTGCCAGCAGTTTAATGGGACAGGGGTCCTACGAGCAGTACTTC. Its translation: CASSLMGQGSYEQYF.

This rearrangement joins TRBV7-9 to TRBJ1-5, with D possibly TRBD1 on 5 matching bases. V lost 3 bases and J lost 4, with 10 bases in between. This CDR3 contains 14 residues. CDR1 is SEHNR and CDR2 is FQNEAQ in the germline V gene (reference sequence). The DNA of the CDR3 is TGTGCCAGCAGCTTTGGGGCAGAAAATCAGCCCCAGCATTTT. Its protein is CASSFGAENQPQHF.

For the CDR3, the DNA is TGTGCCAGCAGTTTTATTATCCAGCAGGGAGAATGGGGCCAAGAGACCCAGTACTTC. This sequence encodes CASSFIIQQGEWGQETQYF. The rearrangement joins TRBV28 to TRBJ2-5; possibly TRBD1 or TRBD2 for D (5 bases each). The V end was cut by 3 bases, the J end by 1 base, with 24 bases between. Germline assignment: CDR1 MDHEN and CDR2 SYDVKM. This CDR3 region has 19 residues.

The chain uses TRBV7-9 and TRBJ1-1; 8 positions match TRBD1. The V gene end was trimmed by 0 bases and the J gene end by 5 bases; junction bases not matched to a gene: 5. The CDR3 has 15 residues. Germline CDR1 and CDR2: SEHNR and FQNEAQ (reference sequence). For the CDR3, the DNA is TGTGCCAGCAGCTTAGCGGCAGGGGGCTGGACTGAAGCTTTCTTT. Its protein is CASSLAAGGWTEAFF.

The V call is TRBV4-1, the J call TRBJ1-2; TRBD1 might be the D (6 bases). Trimming took 3 bases from V and 5 from J, leaving 13 bases between them. Looked up from germline, CDR1 is MGHRA and CDR2 is YSYEKL. This CDR3 spans 14 amino acids. Here the CDR3 reads CASSQEQGGYGYTF. CDR3 in DNA: TGCGCCAGCAGCCAGGAACAGGGAGGATATGGCTACACCTTC.

The V call is TRBV4-1, the J call TRBJ1-1; a weak D match, TRBD1 (6 bases). The CDR3 spans 19 residues. CDR1 MGHRA and CDR2 YSYEKL come from the germline V gene. V lost 1 base and J lost 0, with 21 bases in between. In DNA form, the CDR3 reads TGCGCCAGCAGCCAAGCCCCAGGGGTTGCTATACAATTGAACACTGAAGCTTTCTTT. Translating gives CASSQAPGVAIQLNTEAFF.